This T cell receptor (beta chain) was obtained from a study of blood T cell repertoires in COVID-19. Overall study context: Acute and convalescent COVID-19 samples came from the United States, Italy and Spain.

Only in-frame clones appear in the TCRdb table, and some are missing; sequencing was by immunoSEQ multiplex PCR. The profile shows hundreds of thousands of clones, around 92% of them singletons. With 4 bases removed from V and 8 bases from J, the gap between germline ends came to 15 bases. The germline CDR1 and CDR2 sequences are SGHNT and YYREEE (reference sequence). This CDR3 has 13 amino acids. This chain joins TRBV5-4 and TRBJ1-2; no reliable D call. This TCR derives from a woman in her thirties with acute COVID-19. Source material: PBMCs or T cells enriched from blood (not recorded which). This CDR3 reads CASSPRGVGGYTF. The CDR3, as DNA: TGTGCCAGCAGCCCCCGCGGGGTTGGAGGCTACACCTTC.